This T cell receptor (beta chain) was sequenced for a study of blood T cell repertoires in COVID-19. Study background: COVID-19 samples, acute and convalescent, were from the United States, Italy and Spain. T cells, B-cell-depleted T cells, or PBMCs supplied cDNA or gDNA.

Original methodology: For nucleated cells, counts were estimated from reference gene primer amplification. TCRdb keeps only in-frame clones here, not all; method: immunoSEQ multiplex PCR. The DNA gave D and trimming, while V, J and clone size come from that table. The repertoire holds about 130,000 clones, around 70% seen once, with roughly 5.5% in the top ten. Only a few counts were recorded for this clone. CDR1 is SGHTA and CDR2 is FQGNSA in the germline V gene. The CDR3 sequence is 16 residues long. J was trimmed by 7 bases and V by 1 base; bases with no gene match: 9. The gene calls are TRBV7-2 and TRBJ2-1; 8 bases are shared with TRBD2. The origin of this receptor is a man aged 55 to 69 with acute or convalescent COVID-19. Sequencing was performed on peripheral blood. In nucleotides, the CDR3 is TGTGCCAGCAGCTTAGGCTCTCAGCGGGAGTCGAATGAGCAGTTCTTC. Translated: CASSLGSQRESNEQFF.